These 17 T cell receptor beta chains originate from one sample sequenced in a study of T cells in Graves' hyperthyroidism and ophthalmopathy. Amplified TCR beta CDR3 regions derived from RNA transcripts. The primer set for the first-round RT-PCR of the TCR CDR3 was HTBI. MiXCR, run by TCRdb on the multiplex PCR reads, gives a single entry per CDR3 protein. The sample has roughly 330,000 distinct CDR3 sequences, roughly 17% seen once. Source material: blood. The source of these receptors is a man aged 25-40 years with Graves' hyperthyroidism.

This clonotype was seen repeatedly, ten times or more. The V gene is TRBV7-9, the J gene TRBJ2-1; D gene unclear. The CDR3 consists of 9 residues. The germline CDR1 and CDR2 sequences are SEHNR and FQNEAQ (reference sequence). V shed 7 bases and J shed 12 bases, with 7 bases lying between them. CDR3 in DNA: TGTGCCAGCAAGGATGGGCAGTTCTTC. It is translated as CASKDGQFF.

About this clonotype: This clone may be a read error of a much larger clone one base away. The conserved phenylalanine or tryptophan normally closing the CDR3 is absent here, so this likely arose from a read error. The V call is TRBV5-1, the J call TRBJ2-1; 7 bases map to TRBD2. The junction had 5 bases not matched to a gene; V was cut back by 8 bases and J by 0 bases. This CDR3 contains 14 residues. The germline V gene has CDR1 SGHRS and CDR2 YFSETQ. The CDR3 DNA follows: TGCGCCAGTCGGGGGGAGGGCTCCTACAATGAGCAGTTCCTC. Translating it yields CASRGEGSYNEQFL.

The table lists this clonotype with many counts. The V gene is TRBV30, the J gene TRBJ1-1; TRBD1 might be the D (6 bases). V lost 8 bases to trimming and J lost 0 bases, with 16 bases between them. The CDR3 runs 14 residues. Per the germline V gene, CDR1 is GTSNPN and CDR2 is SVGIG (reference sequence). The CDR3 spells CAVGQRYMNTEAFF. CDR3 sequence (DNA): TGTGCCGTCGGACAGAGATACATGAACACTGAAGCTTTCTTT.

This clonotype came up a few times. The chain combines TRBV5-1 with TRBJ2-3, with 11 bases aligning to TRBD1. V trimming: 4 bases; J trimming: 2 bases; junction bases outside the gene matches: 6. The CDR3 length is 16 residues. Looked up from germline, CDR1 is SGHRS and CDR2 is YFSETQ. This chain's CDR3 is CASSLDRGPSTDTQYF. Written as DNA, the CDR3 is TGCGCCAGCAGCCTGGACAGGGGGCCGTCCACAGATACGCAGTATTTT.

On this clonotype: Being one base from a much bigger clone, this may be a read error. CDR3 sequence (DNA): TGTGTCATCAGCACGCAGGGTGGGAATCAGCCCCAGCATTTT. It encodes CVISTQGGNQPQHF. J is TRBJ1-5 and V is TRBV10-3; the D gene is possibly TRBD1 (5 bases). In germline, CDR1 is ENHRY, CDR2 SYGVKD. This CDR3 comprises 14 residues.

This clonotype has a count of ten or more. The chain joins TRBV2 to TRBJ2-1, with 11 positions matching TRBD2. J lost 7 bases, V lost 5 bases, and 13 bases had no gene match. Germline V gene sequence: CDR1 SNHLY, CDR2 FYNNEI. This CDR3 region has 17 residues. The CDR3 loop reads CASSPSRTSGSANEQFF. The CDR3 DNA reads TGTGCCAGCAGTCCGAGCCGAACTAGCGGGAGTGCTAATGAGCAGTTCTTC.

The sample holds many counts of this clonotype. V usage is TRBV30 and J usage is TRBJ2-3; D unresolved. Germline values: CDR1 GTSNPN, CDR2 SVGIG (reference sequence). This CDR3 is 13 amino acids long. V lost 0 bases and J 7 bases, leaving 11 bases between the germline ends. CDR3 sequence (DNA): TGTGCCTGGAGTGTTTCAGGCCGGAATACGCAGTATTTT. Translation gives CAWSVSGRNTQYF.

Worth noting for this clonotype: One end of the junction does not line up with germline, which may come from a read error. The chain is built from TRBV5-1 and TRBJ1-4; D unresolved. CDR1 and CDR2 from the germline V gene are SGHRS and YFSETQ. The CDR3 runs 14 residues. The CDR3 sequence is CASSFGEANEKLVF. CDR3 sequence (DNA): TGCGCCAGCAGCTTCGGGGAGGCTAATGAAAAACTGGTTTTT.

Comments on this clonotype: A much larger clone is a single base away; this may be a read error. Given the absence of the conserved phenylalanine or tryptophan at the CDR3 end, a read error is likely. The chain links TRBV12-3 or TRBV12-4 to TRBJ2-7; a possible D gene is TRBD1 (6 bases). The length of the CDR3 is 16 residues. V lost 5 bases and J 0 bases, leaving 17 bases between the germline ends. The CDR3 sequence: CASSPFGRGSSYEQYS. In DNA form, the CDR3 reads TGTGCCAGCAGTCCCTTTGGAAGGGGGAGCTCCTACGAGCAGTACTCC.

About this clonotype itself: Its ends do not fully match the called genes, so a read error is possible. The chain recombines TRBV5-1 with TRBJ1-1; D call uncertain. The CDR3 loop spans 14 amino acids. The V gene's germline CDR1 is SGHRS and CDR2 YFSETQ. CDR3 nucleotides: TGTGCCAGCAGCTTTCTGGGCGAGGGCACTGAAGCTTTCTTT. Encoded protein: CASSFLGEGTEAFF.

This clonotype was seen ten or more times. This chain uses TRBV5-1 with TRBJ2-7; D might be TRBD2 (7 bases). In germline, CDR1 is SGHRS, CDR2 YFSETQ. The V end was cut by 1 base, the J end by 3 bases, with 17 bases between. The CDR3 is 16 amino acids. In nucleotides, the CDR3 is TGCGCCAGCAGCTTGTCTCCTGGGGGGGCTAGCTACGAGCAGTACTTC. This codes for CASSLSPGGASYEQYF.

There are a few counts of this clonotype. The rearrangement uses TRBV2 and TRBJ2-4, with 7 bases that match TRBD2. V dropped 6 bases and J dropped 1; count of bases not matched to a gene: 6. The CDR3 contains 15 residues. CDR1 is SNHLY, CDR2 FYNNEI, per germline. The CDR3 coding sequence is TGTGCCAGCAGCCCTCGGGGGGTGGCCAAAAACATTCAGTACTTC. It encodes CASSPRGVAKNIQYF. Full variable domain (outside the CDR3, taken from reference TRBV2 and TRBJ2-4): EPEVTQTPSHQVTQMGQEVILRCVPISNHLYFYWYRQILGQKVEFLVSFYNNEISEKSEIFDDQFSVERPDGSNFTLKIRSTKLEDSAMYFCASSPRGVAKNIQYFGAGTRLSVL.

In its sample, this clonotype was seen a few times. CDR3 sequence reads: CASSSSRQGAREKLFF. The CDR3 DNA is TGTGCCAGCAGTTCATCGAGACAGGGGGCGCGTGAAAAACTGTTTTTT. This rearrangement joins TRBV27 to TRBJ1-4; 10 bases are a match to TRBD1. V lost 4 bases to trimming and J lost 7 bases; unmatched junction nucleotides: 9. Germline V gene sequence: CDR1 MNHEY, CDR2 SMNVEV (reference sequence). This CDR3 is built from 16 residues.

V is TRBV7-8 and J is TRBJ1-6, with D unclear. CDR3 size: 15 residues. Deletions cut 4 bases from V and 9 bases from J, with 16 bases between. Germline CDR1 reads SGHVS; CDR2 reads FQNEAQ. The CDR3: CASSSPFGDGSPLHF. The CDR3 region has the DNA TGTGCCAGCAGCTCCCCTTTTGGGGATGGTTCACCCCTCCACTTT.

This clonotype was observed at least ten times. The rearrangement links TRBV29-1 to TRBJ2-5; possible D gene TRBD2, 6 bases. Germline V gives CDR1 SQVTM, CDR2 ANQGSEA. V shed 7 bases and J shed 3 bases, with 21 bases lying between them. The CDR3 loop spans 15 amino acids. The CDR3 region has the DNA TGCAGCGCCCGTATTTGGTGGGGGGATAAAGAGACCCAGTACTTC. Translation: CSARIWWGDKETQYF.

The gene calls are TRBV20-1 and TRBJ2-5, with D perhaps matching TRBD2 (6 bases). V lost 3 bases to trimming and J lost 1 base, with 9 bases between them. CDR1 is DFQATT, CDR2 SNEGSKA, per germline (reference sequence). The CDR3 totals 13 residues. CDR3 bases: TGCAGTGCTAGCCCGGGACTCCAAGAGACCCAGTACTTC. Translating gives CSASPGLQETQYF.

At least ten counts were recorded for this clonotype. J is TRBJ2-5 and V is TRBV7-9; 10 positions match TRBD1. The germline V gene encodes CDR1 SEHNR and CDR2 FQNEAQ (reference sequence). The CDR3 spans 15 residues. The junction had 5 bases not matched to a gene; V was cut back by 5 bases and J by 2 bases. This CDR3 reads CASSARTGGQETQYF. DNA of the CDR3: TGTGCCAGCAGCGCCCGGACAGGGGGGCAAGAGACCCAGTACTTC.